This TCR beta chain derives from a study of blood T cell repertoires in COVID-19 (TCRdb year 2020). Study-wide context: The collaborator samples originated in the United States, Italy and Spain and spanned the acute and convalescent phases of COVID-19. The repertoires were released in a freely available public database meant as a resource for research on the immune response to SARS-CoV-2. The dataset comprised deeply sampled blood TCRbeta repertoires from subjects exposed to, actively infected with, or recovered from COVID-19. The samples were drawn from the first 160 participants of the ongoing ImmuneRACE study and from some 1,300 subjects provided by 6 global collaborators. The sample metadata nearly always contained a de-identified subject ID, COVID-19 status, age in years and sex. The prospective study material was composed of cDNA or gDNA derived from T cells, B-cell-depleted T cells, or PBMCs. Where HLA class I and class II types were available, the types were taken from metadata supplied by the sample provider, not from assay-based typing.

General findings and caveats noted by the study authors: The quantity of clinical and demographic metadata differed by source and by participant and was supplied without curation.

The germline V gene sets CDR1 to LGHNA and CDR2 to YNFKEQ. Ends trimmed: V by 4 bases, J by 2 bases; bases unmatched to a gene: 4. Counted from cysteine to phenylalanine, this CDR3 has 16 amino acids. CDR3 DNA only is kept here, 48 bases in frame from base 1. Collaborating institutions collected whole blood in K2EDTA tubes following their own protocols. For TCRbeta analysis, collaborators shipped samples as frozen whole blood, isolated PBMCs, or DNA extracted from either of those sample types. Regarding this clone: Its antigen has not been determined. It has no much larger one-base neighbor in the sample; base qualities were not kept.

TCRbeta CDR3 regions were amplified from genomic DNA using the immunoSEQ Assay, a bias-controlled multiplex PCR. Per the original workflow: The number of nucleated cells in each sample was estimated by amplification of reference gene primers within the assay. To quantify the absolute abundance of each unique TCRbeta CDR3 rearrangement, sequence reads were collapsed and filtered. For each sample, productive Simpson clonality was calculated as the square root of Simpson's diversity index over productive rearrangements. TCRdb's version of the immuneACCESS table is confined to in-frame rearrangements and falls short of the full clone set. An unresolved V gene accounts for under half of the shortfall where checked; the remainder is of unknown origin. The D gene and trimming were derived from the DNA, and the V and J assignments and clone size from that table. This sample is represented by 95,000 to 150,000 clones; 79% of them were singletons. The top ten hold approximately 3.9% of the sample.

The sequenced sample consisted of peripheral blood. The chain links TRBV4-2 with TRBJ2-3; 12 bases in between match TRBD2. This clonotype was sampled from a woman older than 75 with acute or convalescent COVID-19. The DNA reads TGTGCCAGCAGCCTTGGGACTAGCGGGCCCACAGATACGCAGTATTTT. It codes for CASSLGTSGPTDTQYF.